These 18 T cell receptor beta chains share one sample of origin, sequenced in a study of PD-1 blockade in classical Hodgkin lymphoma. Brentuximab vedotin exposure varied, and every patient relapsed after autologous stem cell transplantation. The method was immunoSEQ multiplex PCR; TCRdb's version includes in-frame clones alone and lacks a portion of them. The table records 30,000 to 35,000 clones, 80% to 90% of them present only once. The sample here was peripheral blood mononuclear cells (PBMCs), taken at baseline. Receptor source: a human donor with classical Hodgkin lymphoma.

V and J are TRBV29-1 and TRBJ2-5; perhaps TRBD1 as D (6 bases). The CDR3 covers 15 residues. Germline V gene sequence: CDR1 SQVTM, CDR2 ANQGSEA. V lost 2 bases and J lost 5, with 18 bases in between. The CDR3 DNA sequence: TGCAGCGTTGAATGGTCCAGGGGTGTTGGGGAGACCCAGTACTTC. Protein product: CSVEWSRGVGETQYF.

J is TRBJ1-5 and V is TRBV7-2; possibly TRBD1 for D (6 bases). Germline V gene data show CDR1 as SGHTA and CDR2 as FQGNSA. The CDR3 consists of 14 residues. Trimming shortened V by 4 bases and J by 8 bases, and 15 bases separated the two germline ends. The CDR3, as DNA: TGTGCCAGCAGCTCACTAGGGAAGGGGGAGCCCCAGCATTTT. Translation gives CASSSLGKGEPQHF.

This chain connects TRBV7-6 to TRBJ2-5, with 14 bases lining up with TRBD2. This CDR3 contains 18 residues. In germline, CDR1 is SGHVS, CDR2 FNYEAQ. V trimming: 0 bases; J trimming: 5 bases; junction bases outside the gene matches: 8. CDR3 protein: CASSLAPTSGGVMETQYF. The CDR3 region has the DNA TGTGCCAGCAGCTTAGCTCCGACTAGCGGGGGGGTGATGGAGACCCAGTACTTC. Together with reference TRBV7-6 and TRBJ2-5, the CDR3 gives the full variable domain: GAGVSQSPRYKVTKRGQDVALRCDPISGHVSLYWYRQALGQGPEFLTYFNYEAQQDKSGLPNDRFSAERPEGSISTLTIQRTEQRDSAMYRCASSLAPTSGGVMETQYFGPGTRLLVL.

This sequence joins TRBV5-1 and TRBJ2-7; D unresolved. CDR1 is SGHRS and CDR2 is YFSETQ in the germline V gene. CDR3 length: 13 amino acids. V lost 5 bases, J lost 6 bases, and 15 bases lay in between. CDR3 loop: CASRWAARGEQYF. The CDR3 DNA sequence: TGCGCCAGCAGATGGGCAGCGAGAGGCGAGCAGTACTTC.

The V call is TRBV9, the J call TRBJ1-4; D gene unclear. The germline V gene has CDR1 SGDLS and CDR2 YYNGEE. This CDR3 has 15 residues. V lost 1 base and J 0 bases, leaving 7 bases between the germline ends. The CDR3 DNA is TGTGCCAGCAGCGTATCTCCCGCAACTAATGAAAAACTGTTTTTT. Translated: CASSVSPATNEKLFF.

The rearrangement joins TRBV7-3 to TRBJ2-1; unclear D gene. The CDR3 length is 14 residues. Germline assignment: CDR1 SGHTA and CDR2 FQGTGA. Trimming cost V 6 bases and J 5 bases, with 14 bases left between them. CDR3 nucleotide sequence: TGTGCCAGCAGTCAGCTAGGGTCCCACAATGAGCAGTTCTTC. Encoded protein: CASSQLGSHNEQFF.

This chain joins TRBV5-5 and TRBJ1-1; possible D gene TRBD1, 5 bases. Per the germline V gene, CDR1 is SGHKS and CDR2 is YYEKEE (reference sequence). With 4 bases removed from V and 1 base from J, the gap between germline ends came to 8 bases. This CDR3 is 13 amino acids long. The CDR3 DNA sequence: TGTGCCAGCAGCCCGGGGCCGAACACTGAAGCTTTCTTT. Its protein product is CASSPGPNTEAFF.

The DNA for the CDR3 is TGCGCCAGCAGAGCCCGGATTGAGCAGTTCTTC. Translating gives CASRARIEQFF. The chain links TRBV5-1 to TRBJ2-1; D is uncertain. CDR3 size: 11 residues. The germline V and J ends were trimmed by 5 bases and 9 bases, with 9 bases remaining between them. Germline loops: CDR1 SGHRS, CDR2 YFSETQ.

In DNA, the CDR3 is TGCGCCAGCAGTGTTTCGGCAGGGGGTTCCCATGAAAAACTGTTTTTT. This gives the protein CASSVSAGGSHEKLFF. The J gene is TRBJ1-4, the V gene TRBV10-1; 7 nucleotides agree with TRBD1. The V and J ends lost 4 bases and 6 bases, in that order; junction bases with no gene match: 11. This CDR3 has 16 residues. Germline CDR1 and CDR2: WNHNN and SYGVQD (reference sequence).

The chain combines TRBV9 with TRBJ1-1; no clear D. The V gene's germline CDR1 is SGDLS and CDR2 YYNGEE. The CDR3 runs to 13 residues. Trimming left V 0 bases short and J 8 bases short, with 11 bases between. The CDR3 loop reads CASSVERTEEAFF. CDR3 DNA: TGTGCCAGCAGCGTAGAGCGAACGGAGGAAGCTTTCTTT.

The gene calls are TRBV9 and TRBJ2-3, with TRBD1 matching 9 bases. The CDR3 consists of 12 residues. Germline V gene data show CDR1 as SGDLS and CDR2 as YYNGEE. Losses at the gene ends were 4 bases for V and 9 bases for J; bases not matched to a gene: 3. As DNA, the CDR3 is TGTGCCAGCAGCCCCGGGACAGGGACGCAGTATTTT. Its protein is CASSPGTGTQYF.

The chain combines TRBV12-1 with TRBJ1-1; the table's D gene call, TRBD1, was not cross checked with the DNA. TRBV12-1 is a pseudogene. This CDR3 spans 14 amino acids. The CDR3 loop is CARETRRDSAEAFF. DNA of the CDR3: TGTGCCAGGGAGACCCGACGAGACAGCGCTGAAGCTTTCTTT.

This clone occurred a few times. The chain has TRBV2 and TRBJ2-3; 7 bases match TRBD2. Germline V gives CDR1 SNHLY, CDR2 FYNNEI. V was pared by 9 bases and J by 4 bases, with 4 bases of the junction left unmatched. The CDR3 has 12 residues. The CDR3, as DNA: TGTGCCAGTACCGGGGGGTCAGATACGCAGTATTTT. Protein: CASTGGSDTQYF.

The chain carries TRBV4-3 and TRBJ1-2; D not certain. The V end lost 1 base, the J end lost 8 bases, and 11 bases lay between the germline ends. The V gene's germline CDR1 is LGHNA and CDR2 YSLEER. The CDR3 consists of 13 residues. The CDR3 protein is CASSQARGEGYTF. The CDR3 DNA is TGCGCCAGCAGCCAAGCCCGGGGAGAAGGCTACACCTTC.

The chain has TRBV10-3 and TRBJ2-5; D not certain. The germline CDR1 and CDR2 sequences are ENHRY and SYGVKD. The CDR3 runs to 12 residues. The V gene lost 4 bases and the J gene lost 5 bases, with 8 bases spanning the gap. CDR3: CAISGSGETQYF. CDR3 bases: TGTGCCATCAGTGGTTCTGGGGAGACCCAGTACTTC.

This clone was counted between two and nine times. This chain uses TRBV10-3 with TRBJ1-5, with no clear D. V lost 8 bases and J 7 bases, leaving 12 bases between the germline ends. This CDR3 has 12 amino acids. Germline V gene lookup returns CDR1 ENHRY and CDR2 SYGVKD. The CDR3 region is CAIGREGQPQHF. The CDR3 nucleotides read TGTGCCATCGGTAGGGAGGGCCAGCCCCAGCATTTT.

This chain uses TRBV5-1 with TRBJ2-6; no clear D gene. The V and J ends lost 0 bases and 0 bases respectively, with 16 bases between them. The CDR3 has 19 amino acids. In germline, CDR1 is SGHRS, CDR2 YFSETQ. CDR3 region: CASSLALAYGSSGANVLTF. DNA for the CDR3: TGCGCCAGCAGCTTGGCCCTGGCGTACGGAAGCTCTGGGGCCAACGTCCTGACTTTC.

The gene calls are TRBV7-2 and TRBJ1-2; TRBD1 is a possible D gene (5 bases). V lost 4 bases and J 6 bases, leaving 18 bases between the germline ends. Germline-derived CDR1 and CDR2 are SGHTA and FQGNSA. The CDR3 consists of 15 residues. The CDR3 loop is CASSYGAGRRDGYTF. The CDR3 DNA follows: TGTGCCAGCAGCTATGGAGCAGGGCGCCGGGATGGCTACACCTTC.